One sample yielded the 13 T cell receptor beta chains listed below, sequenced in a study of OX40 agonist ivuxolimab in advanced cancers. Generated by immunoSEQ multiplex PCR, the TCRdb table keeps only in-frame clones and is missing some. Seen here are under 150,000 clones, about nine tenths observed once, and the top ten hold 0.85% to 1.4%. The sample was CD4+ or CD8+ T cells sorted from blood, taken in a trial of the OX40 agonist ivuxolimab. These receptors were taken from an adult with an advanced solid tumor such as melanoma, head and neck, liver or kidney cancer.

The rearrangement uses TRBV5-1 and TRBJ1-3, with D maybe TRBD1 (5 bases). Germline-derived CDR1 and CDR2 are SGHRS and YFSETQ. Trimming removed 0 bases at V and 0 bases at J, with 13 bases between. The CDR3 totals 17 residues. The CDR3 bases are TGCGCCAGCAGCTTGGTTTTGGGGGGAACCTCTGGAAACACCATATATTTT. This encodes CASSLVLGGTSGNTIYF.

The V call is TRBV29-1, the J call TRBJ2-3, with 9 bases identical to TRBD2. The CDR3 extends over 14 amino acids. The germline V gene encodes CDR1 SQVTM and CDR2 ANQGSEA. V gave up 3 bases and J gave up 3 bases; unmatched junction bases: 4. The CDR3 loop is CSVDSGRGTDTQYF. The CDR3 nucleotides read TGCAGCGTTGATAGCGGGAGAGGAACAGATACGCAGTATTTT.

This clone was observed a handful of times. The chain carries TRBV7-3 and TRBJ2-2, with D uncertain. Per the germline V gene, CDR1 is SGHTA and CDR2 is FQGTGA. The CDR3 runs to 13 residues. V lost 5 bases, J lost 6 bases, and 10 bases lay in between. The CDR3: CASSGGPAGELFF. DNA of the CDR3: TGTGCCAGCAGCGGTGGACCCGCCGGGGAGCTGTTTTTT.

The chain uses TRBV13 and TRBJ1-5; 8 bases fit TRBD1. CDR1 and CDR2 from the germline V gene are PRHDT and FYEKMQ (reference sequence). The CDR3 loop spans 16 amino acids. Trimming cost V 0 bases and J 1 base; bases outside gene matches: 2. As DNA, the CDR3 is TGTGCCAGCAGCTTAGGGACAGGGGCCAGCAATCAGCCCCAGCATTTT. This translates into CASSLGTGASNQPQHF.

On this clone: The sample carries other DNA sequences with the same CDR3. V usage is TRBV30 and J usage is TRBJ2-1; tentatively, D is TRBD2 (5 bases). Trimming pared 2 bases from V and 9 bases from J, leaving 17 bases between. The CDR3 is 14 amino acids. CDR1 and CDR2 (germline): GTSNPN, SVGIG (reference sequence). The DNA for the CDR3 is TGTGCCTGGAGTATAGGACTGGGAGCAGGTGAGCAGTTCTTC. This codes for CAWSIGLGAGEQFF.

Written as DNA, the CDR3 is TGTGCCAGCAGCTCGGGACAGGGCGCCAACGTCCTGACTTTC. Translated, it gives CASSSGQGANVLTF. This chain uses TRBV11-3 with TRBJ2-6, with 9 bases identical to TRBD1. Looked up from germline, CDR1 is SGHNT and CDR2 is YENEEA. The CDR3 runs to 14 residues. After removal of 4 bases from V and 7 bases from J, the junction contained 2 bases not matched to a gene.

This clone occurred a few times. The V call is TRBV7-2, the J call TRBJ1-2; TRBD1 is a possible D gene (6 bases). The germline V gene encodes CDR1 SGHTA and CDR2 FQGNSA. The V end was cut by 1 base, the J end by 4 bases, with 13 bases between. This CDR3 is 15 amino acids long. The CDR3 here is CASSLGRDIFYGYTF. CDR3 nucleotides: TGTGCCAGCAGCTTAGGCAGGGACATTTTCTATGGCTACACCTTC. The full variable domain, rest sourced from reference TRBV7-2 and TRBJ1-2, is GAGVSQSPSNKVTEKGKDVELRCDPISGHTALYWYRQSLGQGLEFLIYFQGNSAPDKSGLPSDRFSAERTGGSVSTLTIQRTQQEDSAVYLCASSLGRDIFYGYTFGSGTRLTVV.

V is TRBV7-2 and J is TRBJ2-7; TRBD1 aligns across 10 bases. V was clipped by 5 bases and J by 4 bases; unmatched bases: 8. Germline V CDR1 and CDR2: SGHTA, FQGNSA. CDR3 length equals 15 residues. This CDR3 is CASSRGQGLMYEQYF. The CDR3 bases are TGTGCCAGCAGCCGGGGACAGGGGCTTATGTACGAGCAGTACTTC.

The genes are TRBV7-9 and TRBJ1-3, with a possible D match to TRBD1 (6 bases). Germline CDR1 and CDR2: SEHNR and FQNEAQ (reference sequence). The germline V and J ends were trimmed by 5 bases and 5 bases, with 10 bases remaining between them. The CDR3 length is 13 residues. The CDR3 spells CASSAQGRNTIYF. CDR3 coding DNA: TGTGCCAGCAGCGCCCAGGGGAGAAACACCATATATTTT.

The rearrangement joins TRBV30 to TRBJ1-3; TRBD1 matches 11 bases. Per germline, CDR1 GTSNPN and CDR2 SVGIG (reference sequence). V gave up 3 bases and J gave up 0 bases; unmatched junction bases: 16. The CDR3 totals 20 residues. The CDR3 sequence: CAWRRPGQGVRQPSGNTIYF. The CDR3, as DNA: TGTGCCTGGAGGCGTCCGGGACAGGGGGTCCGGCAACCCTCTGGAAACACCATATATTTT. The full variable domain, in which reference TRBV30 and TRBJ1-3 provide the parts outside the CDR3, is SQTIHQWPATLVQPVGSPLSLECTVEGTSNPNLYWYRQAAGRGLQLLFYSVGIGQISSEVPQNLSASRPQDRQFILSSKKLLLSDSGFYLCAWRRPGQGVRQPSGNTIYFGEGSWLTVV.

This chain uses TRBV2 with TRBJ2-7, with 8 bases matching TRBD2. The CDR3 has 12 amino acids. Germline CDR1 and CDR2: SNHLY and FYNNEI. V lost 11 bases and J lost 3; bases outside the gene matches: 6. CDR3 loop: CAGSRGGYEQYF. In DNA form, the CDR3 reads TGTGCCGGTTCCCGGGGGGGCTACGAGCAGTACTTC.

This chain connects TRBV5-6 to TRBJ2-2; 12 positions agree with TRBD2. With V trimmed by 2 bases and J by 7 bases, 6 bases remained unmatched. Germline V CDR1 and CDR2: SGHDT, YYEEEE. The CDR3 has 16 residues. The CDR3 bases are TGTGCCAGCAGCTTTCTAGCGGGAGGGCAGATCGGGGAGCTGTTTTTT. This codes for CASSFLAGGQIGELFF.

This chain connects TRBV30 to TRBJ2-4; weak D call: TRBD2 (5 bases). CDR3 length: 13 amino acids. Looked up from germline, CDR1 is GTSNPN and CDR2 is SVGIG (reference sequence). V was cut by 5 bases and J by 2 bases, with 10 bases left in between. The CDR3 DNA is TGTGCCTGGGAGAGCGGAACCAAAAACATTCAGTACTTC. As protein: CAWESGTKNIQYF.